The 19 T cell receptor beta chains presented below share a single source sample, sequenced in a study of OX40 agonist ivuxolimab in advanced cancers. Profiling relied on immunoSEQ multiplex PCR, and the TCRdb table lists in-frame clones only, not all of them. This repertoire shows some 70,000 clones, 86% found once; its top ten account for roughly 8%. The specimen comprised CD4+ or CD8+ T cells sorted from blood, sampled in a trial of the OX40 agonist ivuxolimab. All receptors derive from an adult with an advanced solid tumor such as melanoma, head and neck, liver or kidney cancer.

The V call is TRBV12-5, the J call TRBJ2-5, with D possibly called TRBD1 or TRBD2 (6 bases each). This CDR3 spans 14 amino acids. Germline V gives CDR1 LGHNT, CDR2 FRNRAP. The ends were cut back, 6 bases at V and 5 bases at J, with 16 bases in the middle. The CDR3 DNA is TGTGCTAGTGGCGCAGGGGAGGTGGGGGAGACCCAGTACTTC. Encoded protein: CASGAGEVGETQYF.

CDR3 nucleotide sequence: TGTGCCAGTAGCTTTTTGCAGACAGGGGGCTACAATGAGCAGTTCTTC. Translation gives CASSFLQTGGYNEQFF. The V and J genes are TRBV19 and TRBJ2-1, with TRBD1 matching over 9 bases. The CDR3 totals 16 residues. Germline V lookup: CDR1 LNHDA, CDR2 SQIVND (reference sequence). Trimming cost V 6 bases and J 3 bases; bases outside gene matches: 9.

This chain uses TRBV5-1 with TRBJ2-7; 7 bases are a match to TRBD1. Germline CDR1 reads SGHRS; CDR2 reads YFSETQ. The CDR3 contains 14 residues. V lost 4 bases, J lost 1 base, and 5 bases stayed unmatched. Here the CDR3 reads CASSQDRRSYEQYF. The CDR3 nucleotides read TGCGCCAGCAGCCAGGACAGGAGATCCTACGAGCAGTACTTC.

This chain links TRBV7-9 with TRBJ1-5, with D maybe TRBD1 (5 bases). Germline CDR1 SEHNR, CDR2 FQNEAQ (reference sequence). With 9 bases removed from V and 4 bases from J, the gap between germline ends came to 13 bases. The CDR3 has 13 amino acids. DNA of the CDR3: TGTGCCAGTCACCGGGACGGGAATCAGCCCCAGCATTTT. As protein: CASHRDGNQPQHF.

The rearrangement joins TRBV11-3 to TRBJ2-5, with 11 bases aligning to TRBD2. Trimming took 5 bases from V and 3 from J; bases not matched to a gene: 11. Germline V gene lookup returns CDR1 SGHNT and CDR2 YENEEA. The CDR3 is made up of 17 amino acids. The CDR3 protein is CASSRGTSGDRKETQYF. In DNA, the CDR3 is TGTGCCAGCAGCCGGGGGACTAGCGGTGATCGGAAAGAGACCCAGTACTTC.

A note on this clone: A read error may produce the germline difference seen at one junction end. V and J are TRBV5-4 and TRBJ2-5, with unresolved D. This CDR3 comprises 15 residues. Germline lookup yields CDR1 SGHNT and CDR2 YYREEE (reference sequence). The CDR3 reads CASSLGNMGGETQYF. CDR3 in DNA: TGCGCCAGCAGCCTCGGAAACATGGGTGGCGAGACCCAGTACTTC.

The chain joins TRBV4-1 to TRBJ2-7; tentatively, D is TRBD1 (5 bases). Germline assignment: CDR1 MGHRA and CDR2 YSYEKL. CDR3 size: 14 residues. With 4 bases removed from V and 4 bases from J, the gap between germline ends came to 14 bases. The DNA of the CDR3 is TGCGCCAGCAGCCTGGACACCATAACTTACGAGCAGTACTTC. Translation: CASSLDTITYEQYF.

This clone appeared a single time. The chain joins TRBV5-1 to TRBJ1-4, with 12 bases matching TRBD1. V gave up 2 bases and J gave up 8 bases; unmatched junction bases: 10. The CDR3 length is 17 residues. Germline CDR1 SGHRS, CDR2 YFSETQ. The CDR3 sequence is CASSFAELGTGGEKLFF. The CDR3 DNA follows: TGCGCCAGCAGCTTCGCTGAACTCGGGACAGGGGGCGAAAAACTGTTTTTT.

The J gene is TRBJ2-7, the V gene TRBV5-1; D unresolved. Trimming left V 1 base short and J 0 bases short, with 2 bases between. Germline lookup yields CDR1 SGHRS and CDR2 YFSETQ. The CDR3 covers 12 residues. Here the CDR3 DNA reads TGCGCCAGCAGCTTGAACTCCTACGAGCAGTACTTC. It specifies CASSLNSYEQYF.

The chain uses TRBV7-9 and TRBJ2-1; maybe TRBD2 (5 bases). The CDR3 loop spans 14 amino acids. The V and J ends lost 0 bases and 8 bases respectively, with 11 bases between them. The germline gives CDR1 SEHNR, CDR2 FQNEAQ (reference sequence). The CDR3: CASSLAEAFHEQFF. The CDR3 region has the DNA TGTGCCAGCAGCTTAGCGGAGGCTTTCCATGAGCAGTTCTTC.

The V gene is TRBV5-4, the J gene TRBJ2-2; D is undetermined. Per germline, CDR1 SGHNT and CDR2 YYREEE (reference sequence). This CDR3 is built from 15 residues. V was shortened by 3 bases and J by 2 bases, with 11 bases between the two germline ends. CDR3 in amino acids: CASSSKSDNTGELFF. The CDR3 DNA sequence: TGTGCCAGCAGCTCGAAGTCCGATAACACCGGGGAGCTGTTTTTT. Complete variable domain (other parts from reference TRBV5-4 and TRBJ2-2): ETGVTQSPTHLIKTRGQQVTLRCSSQSGHNTVSWYQQALGQGPQFIFQYYREEENGRGNFPPRFSGLQFPNYSSELNVNALELDDSALYLCASSSKSDNTGELFFGEGSRLTVL.

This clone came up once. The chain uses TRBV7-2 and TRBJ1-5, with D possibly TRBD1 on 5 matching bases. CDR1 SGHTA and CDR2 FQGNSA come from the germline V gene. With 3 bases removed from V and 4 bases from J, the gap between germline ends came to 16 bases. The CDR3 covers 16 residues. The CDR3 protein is CASSFQQGGGNQPQHF. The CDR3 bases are TGTGCCAGCAGCTTCCAGCAGGGCGGGGGTAATCAGCCCCAGCATTTT.

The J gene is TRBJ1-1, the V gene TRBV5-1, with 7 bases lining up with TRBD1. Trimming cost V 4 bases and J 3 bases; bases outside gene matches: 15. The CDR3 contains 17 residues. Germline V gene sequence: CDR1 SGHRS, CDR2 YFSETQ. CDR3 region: CASSPSRQGVGYTEAFF. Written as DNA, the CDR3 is TGCGCCAGCAGCCCGAGTAGACAGGGAGTGGGGTACACTGAAGCTTTCTTT.

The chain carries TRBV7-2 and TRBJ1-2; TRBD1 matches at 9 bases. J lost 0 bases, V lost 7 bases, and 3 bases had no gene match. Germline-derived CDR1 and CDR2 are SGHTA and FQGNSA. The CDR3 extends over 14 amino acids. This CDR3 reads CASNRDRANYGYTF. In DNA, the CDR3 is TGTGCCAGCAACAGGGACAGGGCTAACTATGGCTACACCTTC.

CDR3 bases: TGTGCCAGCAGTGAGGGTAGCAATCAGCCCCAGCATTTT. This sequence encodes CASSEGSNQPQHF. The rearrangement links TRBV6-4 to TRBJ1-5; unclear D gene. This CDR3 has 13 amino acids. The V end was cut by 3 bases, the J end by 0 bases, with 3 bases between. Looked up from germline, CDR1 is MRHNA and CDR2 is SNTAGT.

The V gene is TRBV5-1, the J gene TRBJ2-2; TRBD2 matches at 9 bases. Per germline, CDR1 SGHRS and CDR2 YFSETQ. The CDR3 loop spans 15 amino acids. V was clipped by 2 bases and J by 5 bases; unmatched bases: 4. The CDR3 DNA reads TGCGCCAGCAGCTTCAGCGGGGGGAGTACCGGGGAGCTGTTTTTT. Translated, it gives CASSFSGGSTGELFF.

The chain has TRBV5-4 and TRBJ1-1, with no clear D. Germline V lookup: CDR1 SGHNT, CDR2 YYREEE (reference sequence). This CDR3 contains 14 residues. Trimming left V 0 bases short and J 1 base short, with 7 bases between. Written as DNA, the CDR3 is TGTGCCAGCAGCTTGGCACATGGGAACACTGAAGCTTTCTTT. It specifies CASSLAHGNTEAFF.

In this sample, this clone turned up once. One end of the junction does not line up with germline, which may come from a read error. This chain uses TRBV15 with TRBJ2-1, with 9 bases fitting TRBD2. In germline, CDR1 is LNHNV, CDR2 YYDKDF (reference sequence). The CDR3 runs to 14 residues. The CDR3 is CAISGLATYNEQFF. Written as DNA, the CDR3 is TGTGCCATCAGCGGACTAGCGACCTACAATGAGCAGTTCTTC.

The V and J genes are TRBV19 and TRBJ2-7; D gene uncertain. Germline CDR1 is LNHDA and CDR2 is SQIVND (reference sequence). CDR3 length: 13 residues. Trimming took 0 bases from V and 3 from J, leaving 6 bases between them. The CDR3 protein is CASSIDRSYEQYF. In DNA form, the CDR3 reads TGTGCCAGTAGTATAGATCGCAGCTACGAGCAGTACTTC. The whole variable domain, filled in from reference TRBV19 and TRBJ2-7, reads DGGITQSPKYLFRKEGQNVTLSCEQNLNHDAMYWYRQDPGQGLRLIYYSQIVNDFQKGDIAEGYSVSREKKESFPLTVTSAQKNPTAFYLCASSIDRSYEQYFGPGTRLTVT.